The rows below give T cell receptor beta chains drawn from one sample of a study of cytomegalovirus exposure and HLA in healthy donors. Produced via immunoSEQ multiplex PCR; TCRdb's table is partial and in-frame only. Of 76,000 or so clones listed, 70% to 80% are singletons. The source material was PBMCs. These receptors all stem from a man aged 25-40 years in good health and CMV-seronegative. The CDR3 runs from the conserved cysteine through the conserved F or W. The order of the fields is CDR3 DNA, CDR3 protein, clone size, J gene, V gene, CDR3 length, D gene. The D gene is left open where the match is weak. Expanded clones get a size class; other rows say once, few or many, or leave the size out.

TGTGCCAGCAGCCCCCAACGGTCAAATGAAGCTTTCTTT | CASSPQRSNEAFF | - | TRBJ1-1 | TRBV5-6 | 13 | -
TGTGCCAGCAGCTTACCGTGGGGGGGGATTCGGGAGACCCAGTACTTC | CASSLPWGGIRETQYF | - | TRBJ2-5 | TRBV7-9 | 16 | TRBD2
TGTGCCAGCAGCAAAAGGACAGTAGCTAACTATGGCTACACCTTC | CASSKRTVANYGYTF | - | TRBJ1-2 | TRBV9 | 15 | -
TGTGCCAGCAGCGAAGGGAGTGGGGGGGCGACTAATGAAAAACTGTTTTTT | CASSEGSGGATNEKLFF | once | TRBJ1-4 | TRBV11-2 | 17 | -
TGTGCCAGCAGCTCCGGGACTATTGGCTACACCTTC | CASSSGTIGYTF | - | TRBJ1-2 | TRBV7-2 | 12 | -
TGTGCCAGCAGCTTAATCCCCGGACAGGGGGGGGAGCAGTACTTC | CASSLIPGQGGEQYF | - | TRBJ2-7 | TRBV11-2 | 15 | TRBD1
TGCGCCAGCAGCCAAGATCGGCAGGGGGCAATAGGCACTAATGAAAAACTGTTTTTT | CASSQDRQGAIGTNEKLFF | - | TRBJ1-4 | TRBV4-3 | 19 | TRBD1
TGTGCCAGTAGTATAGAGGCGGGGTCCTCCTACGAGCAGTACTTC | CASSIEAGSSYEQYF | - | TRBJ2-7 | TRBV19 | 15 | -
TGTGCCAGCTCACCACTCGGACAGGCCGGGGGTTCACCCCTCCACTTT | CASSPLGQAGGSPLHF | - | TRBJ1-6 | TRBV18 | 16 | TRBD1
TGCGCCAGCAGCCGAGACGTAGGAGCTAACTATGGCTACACCTTC | CASSRDVGANYGYTF | - | TRBJ1-2 | TRBV4-3 | 15 | -
TGTGCCTGGAGTGACCCCGGTACCTACTATGGCTACACCTTC | CAWSDPGTYYGYTF | - | TRBJ1-2 | TRBV30 | 14 | -
TGTGCCAGCTCACCGACTCGACAGGGGAACAATGAGCAGTTCTTC | CASSPTRQGNNEQFF | - | TRBJ2-1 | TRBV18 | 15 | TRBD1
TGTGCCAGCAGCTTCGGGTACGGCAATCAGCCCCAGCATTTT | CASSFGYGNQPQHF | - | TRBJ1-5 | TRBV7-2 | 14 | -
TGTGCCAGCACATTCAGGGGCCTTAACTATGGCTACACCTTC | CASTFRGLNYGYTF | - | TRBJ1-2 | TRBV27 | 14 | -
TGTGCCAGCAGCTTGACGGGCACCGGGGAGCTGTTTTTT | CASSLTGTGELFF | - | TRBJ2-2 | TRBV5-5 | 13 | -
TGTGCCAGCTCACGTACAGGGGGCTATAGCAATCAGCCCCAGCATTTT | CASSRTGGYSNQPQHF | - | TRBJ1-5 | TRBV18 | 16 | TRBD1